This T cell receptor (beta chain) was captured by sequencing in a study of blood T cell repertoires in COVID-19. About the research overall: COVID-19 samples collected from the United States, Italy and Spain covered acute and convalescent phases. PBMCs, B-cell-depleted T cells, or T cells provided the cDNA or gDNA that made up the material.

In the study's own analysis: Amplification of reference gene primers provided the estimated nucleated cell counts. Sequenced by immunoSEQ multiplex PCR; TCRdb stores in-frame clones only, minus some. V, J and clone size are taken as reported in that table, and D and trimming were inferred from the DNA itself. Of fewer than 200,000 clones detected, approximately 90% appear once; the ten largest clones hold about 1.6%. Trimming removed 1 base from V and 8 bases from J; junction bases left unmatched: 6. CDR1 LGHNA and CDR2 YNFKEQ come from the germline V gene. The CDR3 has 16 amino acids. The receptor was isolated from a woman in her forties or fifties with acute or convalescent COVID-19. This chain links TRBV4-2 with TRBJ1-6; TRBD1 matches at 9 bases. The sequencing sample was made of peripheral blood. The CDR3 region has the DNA TGTGCCAGCAGCCAAGGTCGGGGACAGGGTTATTCACCCCTCCACTTT. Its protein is CASSQGRGQGYSPLHF.